The TCR beta chain described here comes from a study of OX40 agonist ivuxolimab in advanced cancers. The study, taken as a whole, reports: Patients with a partial response at 0.1-3.0 mg/kg had among the lowest clonal expansion.

The CDR3 spans 16 residues. Germline CDR1 is SGHRS and CDR2 is YFSETQ. Concerning this clone: Its antigen remains unknown. The junction departs from germline at one end; a sequencing error may be responsible.

TCRdb keeps only in-frame clones here, not all; method: immunoSEQ multiplex PCR. The repertoire has some 70,000 clones, about 83% of them found once; the top ten carry approximately 1.4%. The receptor comes from an adult with an advanced solid tumor such as melanoma, head and neck, liver or kidney cancer. This chain uses TRBV5-1 with TRBJ2-5, with a possible D match to TRBD2 (6 bases). Sequencing used CD4+ or CD8+ T cells sorted from blood, obtained in a trial of the OX40 agonist ivuxolimab. The CDR3 loop reads CASTLNLRGNQETQYF. The DNA of the CDR3 is TGCGCCAGCACCTTGAATCTACGGGGGAATCAAGAGACCCAGTACTTC.